The clone carrying this T cell receptor (beta chain) has a handful of counts. The target antigen is unknown. The junction had 4 bases not matched to a gene; V was cut back by 0 bases and J by 12 bases. This CDR3 has 13 amino acids. Per germline, CDR1 SGHRS and CDR2 YFSETQ. Unique molecular identifiers were incorporated during preparation of the TCRbeta library. TCRdb processed the PCR reads anew with MiXCR; each CDR3 protein has one entry. The sample has 120,000 or so distinct CDR3 sequences, under 25% seen once. These data belong to a study of T-cell reconstitution after alpha-beta-depleted transplantation in children. The study, taken as a whole, reports: Once a year had passed after transplant, T-cell counts and diversity came mostly from newly produced T cells.

The chain carries TRBV5-1 and TRBJ2-1, with 9 nucleotides matching TRBD1. This receptor was obtained from a male patient aged 2-9 years who had a stem cell transplant for chronic granulomatous disease, so the T cells may come from the graft donor. The sample here was PBMCs, mostly from graft donor cells, taken 180 days after TCRalphabeta/CD19-depleted stem cell transplant. CDR3 sequence (DNA): TGCGCCAGCAGCTTGGCCCTGGGACAGGGGCAGTTCTTC. Its protein is CASSLALGQGQFF.